The present T cell receptor beta chain was sequenced within a study of Graves' ophthalmopathy and Graves' hyperthyroidism. Findings of the study overall: Also, most clonotypes expanded in the thyroid above 0.001 frequency appeared in blood.

RNA transcripts served as template for amplifying TCR beta CDR3 sequences. HTBI-primed first-round RT-PCR preceded second-round multiplex PCR. TCRdb itself ran the multiplex PCR reads through MiXCR, one entry per CDR3 protein. The sample has 150,000 or so distinct CDR3 sequences, roughly two fifths seen once. V gave up 6 bases and J gave up 2 bases; unmatched junction bases: 12. The CDR3 spans 16 residues. Germline V CDR1 and CDR2: MDHEN, SYDVKM. Ophthalmopathic donors had moderate-to-severe activity, CAS ≥3 and NOSPECS ≥4, with disease that had lasted under 3 months. As the starting material, around 9.1 ml of fresh peripheral blood yielded the PBMCs. There are many counts of this clonotype. Its antigen remains unknown.

The sequenced material came from peripheral blood. The chain joins TRBV28 to TRBJ2-7; 8 positions match TRBD1. This receptor was taken from a woman in her thirties or forties with Graves' ophthalmopathy. The CDR3 nucleotides read TGTGCCAGCAGAATCGGACAGGGCTTTTTAACCTACGAGCAGTACTTC. Protein sequence: CASRIGQGFLTYEQYF.